The rows below give T cell receptor beta chains drawn from one sample of a study of graft-versus-host responses after intestinal transplantation. Clones were sequenced by immunoSEQ multiplex PCR, and TCRdb holds only the in-frame ones, with some missing. This table has fewer than 50,000 clones, roughly 90% appearing once. This specimen consisted of PBMCs, obtained 524 days after transplant. These receptors were obtained from a human patient who received an intestinal transplant, so some T cells may come from the graft donor. CDR3s include the opening cysteine and the closing phenylalanine or tryptophan. Fields, in order: J gene, clone size, D gene, CDR3 length, V gene, CDR3 DNA, CDR3 protein. A D gene is named only where the DNA matches it firmly. Some rows have no size entry. The others give once, few or many, or a class for an expanded clone.

j_call: TRBJ2-7; clone_size: .; d_call: TRBD2; cdr3_length: 16; v_call: TRBV6-5; cdr3_nt: TGTGCCAGCAGTTACTCTGGACTAGCGGGAGGCTACGAGCAGTACTTC; cdr3_aa: CASSYSGLAGGYEQYF
j_call: TRBJ2-1; clone_size: .; d_call: .; cdr3_length: 13; v_call: TRBV28; cdr3_nt: TGTGCCAGCAGTTTAGGGTCCTACAATGAGCAGTTCTTC; cdr3_aa: CASSLGSYNEQFF
j_call: TRBJ2-5; clone_size: .; d_call: .; cdr3_length: 15; v_call: TRBV7-7; cdr3_nt: TGTGCTAGCAGCTTAGGGGGGACCCCCCGAGAGACCCAGTACTTC; cdr3_aa: CASSLGGTPRETQYF
j_call: TRBJ2-2; clone_size: .; d_call: TRBD2; cdr3_length: 14; v_call: TRBV27; cdr3_nt: TGTGCCAGCCGGGAGGGATCGTACACCGGGGAGCTGTTTTTT; cdr3_aa: CASREGSYTGELFF
j_call: TRBJ2-7; clone_size: .; d_call: TRBD1; cdr3_length: 15; v_call: TRBV6-6; cdr3_nt: TGTGCCAGCAGAACCGGTCGACAGGGGGCCTACGAGCAGTACTTC; cdr3_aa: CASRTGRQGAYEQYF
j_call: TRBJ1-2; clone_size: .; d_call: .; cdr3_length: 15; v_call: TRBV28; cdr3_nt: TGTGCCAGCAGTTTATGGGTAACAGGGTACTATGGCTACACCTTC; cdr3_aa: CASSLWVTGYYGYTF
j_call: TRBJ2-1; clone_size: .; d_call: TRBD1; cdr3_length: 13; v_call: TRBV6-6; cdr3_nt: TGTGCCAGCACCCAGACAGGGGACAATGAGCAGTTCTTC; cdr3_aa: CASTQTGDNEQFF
j_call: TRBJ2-7; clone_size: once; d_call: .; cdr3_length: 15; v_call: TRBV5-1; cdr3_nt: TGCGCCAGCAGCTTGTCCGGGACACCCAGCTACGAGCAGTACTTC; cdr3_aa: CASSLSGTPSYEQYF
j_call: TRBJ2-3; clone_size: .; d_call: TRBD2; cdr3_length: 15; v_call: TRBV28; cdr3_nt: TGTGCCAGCAGTTCCTCTAGCGGGAGGACAGATACGCAGTATTTT; cdr3_aa: CASSSSSGRTDTQYF
j_call: TRBJ2-7; clone_size: .; d_call: .; cdr3_length: 15; v_call: TRBV19; cdr3_nt: TGTGCCAGTAGTGGGGTAGTCAACTCCAGGTACGAGCAGTACTTC; cdr3_aa: CASSGVVNSRYEQYF
j_call: TRBJ2-3; clone_size: .; d_call: TRBD2; cdr3_length: 20; v_call: TRBV4-3; cdr3_nt: TGCGCCAGCAGCCAAGGAGTGGCTAGCGGGAGGGCCGTGTTTACAGATACGCAGTATTTT; cdr3_aa: CASSQGVASGRAVFTDTQYF
j_call: TRBJ2-1; clone_size: .; d_call: TRBD1; cdr3_length: 14; v_call: TRBV28; cdr3_nt: TGTGCCAGCAGAGGGACAGGGTCCTACAATGAGCAGTTCTTC; cdr3_aa: CASRGTGSYNEQFF
j_call: TRBJ2-7; clone_size: .; d_call: TRBD1; cdr3_length: 14; v_call: TRBV7-9; cdr3_nt: TGTGCCAGCAGCTACCGGGACAGGGTCTACGAGCAGTACTTC; cdr3_aa: CASSYRDRVYEQYF
j_call: TRBJ1-5; clone_size: .; d_call: .; cdr3_length: 15; v_call: TRBV4-1; cdr3_nt: TGCGCCAGCAGCCAAAGTCGGAGTAGCAATCAGCCCCAGCATTTT; cdr3_aa: CASSQSRSSNQPQHF
j_call: TRBJ1-1; clone_size: .; d_call: .; cdr3_length: 16; v_call: TRBV28; cdr3_nt: TGTGCCAGCAGTTTGCCGGGAGCAGGGTGGAACACTGAAGCTTTCTTT; cdr3_aa: CASSLPGAGWNTEAFF
j_call: TRBJ1-1; clone_size: .; d_call: .; cdr3_length: 16; v_call: TRBV18; cdr3_nt: TGTGCCAGCTCACCACCGTCAGGGGATCCGAACACTGAAGCTTTCTTT; cdr3_aa: CASSPPSGDPNTEAFF
j_call: TRBJ1-1; clone_size: .; d_call: .; cdr3_length: 14; v_call: TRBV19; cdr3_nt: TGTGCCAGTAGGGGTTTCAGGGTGGGGACTGAAGCTTTCTTT; cdr3_aa: CASRGFRVGTEAFF
j_call: TRBJ2-2; clone_size: .; d_call: TRBD2; cdr3_length: 17; v_call: TRBV28; cdr3_nt: TGTGCCAGCAGTTTGGGGCTAGCGGGAGCTAACACCGGGGAGCTGTTTTTT; cdr3_aa: CASSLGLAGANTGELFF
j_call: TRBJ2-3; clone_size: .; d_call: .; cdr3_length: 13; v_call: TRBV5-4; cdr3_nt: TGTGCCAGCAGCTTATCAGGAGGGGACACGCAGTATTTT; cdr3_aa: CASSLSGGDTQYF
j_call: TRBJ2-1; clone_size: once; d_call: .; cdr3_length: 11; v_call: TRBV20-1; cdr3_nt: TGCAGTGCTAGAGATTCCCGTGAGCAGTTCTTC; cdr3_aa: CSARDSREQFF
j_call: TRBJ2-1; clone_size: .; d_call: TRBD2; cdr3_length: 14; v_call: TRBV19; cdr3_nt: TGTGCCAGTAGTAGGCGGGGGGGATACAATGAGCAGTTCTTC; cdr3_aa: CASSRRGGYNEQFF
j_call: TRBJ2-7; clone_size: .; d_call: TRBD2; cdr3_length: 16; v_call: TRBV4-1; cdr3_nt: TGCGCCAGCAGCCAAGGTCGGGCGGGAGGGTCCGTTACCATAATCTTC; cdr3_aa: CASSQGRAGGSVTIIF
j_call: TRBJ2-3; clone_size: .; d_call: TRBD1; cdr3_length: 14; v_call: TRBV7-3; cdr3_nt: TGTGCCAGCAGCTTGACAGGGGGAACAGATACGCAGTATTTT; cdr3_aa: CASSLTGGTDTQYF
j_call: TRBJ2-7; clone_size: .; d_call: .; cdr3_length: 12; v_call: TRBV30; cdr3_nt: TGTGCCTGGAGTTCAGACAGTTACGAGCAGTACTTC; cdr3_aa: CAWSSDSYEQYF
j_call: TRBJ1-6; clone_size: .; d_call: .; cdr3_length: 17; v_call: TRBV19; cdr3_nt: TGTGCCAGTAGTATAGCCCCCGGCCGCCGGGGTGATTCACCCCTCCACTTT; cdr3_aa: CASSIAPGRRGDSPLHF
j_call: TRBJ1-1; clone_size: once; d_call: .; cdr3_length: 16; v_call: TRBV2; cdr3_nt: TGTGCCAGCAGTGAAGCGCGTGGCCGATTGAACACTGAAGCTTTCTTT; cdr3_aa: CASSEARGRLNTEAFF
j_call: TRBJ2-1; clone_size: .; d_call: TRBD2; cdr3_length: 16; v_call: TRBV27; cdr3_nt: TGTGCCAGCAGTTTATCAGCGGGAGGTACCTACAATGAGCAGTTCTTC; cdr3_aa: CASSLSAGGTYNEQFF
j_call: TRBJ2-3; clone_size: .; d_call: .; cdr3_length: 17; v_call: TRBV6-1; cdr3_nt: TGTGCCAGCAGTGAACCTCCAGTAGGCTCCGACACAGATACGCAGTATTTT; cdr3_aa: CASSEPPVGSDTDTQYF
j_call: TRBJ2-2; clone_size: once; d_call: .; cdr3_length: 14; v_call: TRBV5-1; cdr3_nt: TGCGCCAGCAGCTTGGCCGAGAGTGCCGGGGAGCTGTTTTTT; cdr3_aa: CASSLAESAGELFF
j_call: TRBJ2-7; clone_size: .; d_call: .; cdr3_length: 14; v_call: TRBV11-1; cdr3_nt: TGTGCCAGCAGCTCCGTACTTTCTCGCTACGAGCAGTACTTC; cdr3_aa: CASSSVLSRYEQYF
j_call: TRBJ2-5; clone_size: .; d_call: .; cdr3_length: 15; v_call: TRBV25-1; cdr3_nt: TGTGCCAGCAGTGAATATATCGGCAGCCAAGAGACCCAGTACTTC; cdr3_aa: CASSEYIGSQETQYF
j_call: TRBJ2-2; clone_size: .; d_call: TRBD1; cdr3_length: 14; v_call: TRBV30; cdr3_nt: TGTGCCTGGAGAAGACAGGGGAACACCGGGGAGCTGTTTTTT; cdr3_aa: CAWRRQGNTGELFF
j_call: TRBJ2-5; clone_size: once; d_call: .; cdr3_length: 15; v_call: TRBV18; cdr3_nt: TGTGCCAGCTCACGAAGACAGGCGGACCAAGAGACCCAGTACTTC; cdr3_aa: CASSRRQADQETQYF
j_call: TRBJ2-1; clone_size: .; d_call: .; cdr3_length: 16; v_call: TRBV5-4; cdr3_nt: TGTGCCAGCAGCTCACAGAAGCGGATCTCCTACAATGAGCAGTTCTTC; cdr3_aa: CASSSQKRISYNEQFF
j_call: TRBJ1-1; clone_size: .; d_call: .; cdr3_length: 14; v_call: TRBV6-5; cdr3_nt: TGTGCCAGCAGTTACTCGTCATTGGGGGGAACGACTTTCTTT; cdr3_aa: CASSYSSLGGTTFF
j_call: TRBJ1-4; clone_size: .; d_call: .; cdr3_length: 14; v_call: TRBV27; cdr3_nt: TGTGCCAGCAGTCCCCAGGCAACTAATGAAAAACTGTTTTTT; cdr3_aa: CASSPQATNEKLFF
j_call: TRBJ1-5; clone_size: few; d_call: .; cdr3_length: 14; v_call: TRBV28; cdr3_nt: TGTGCCAGCAGTTTCTTCGGAGTAAGTCAGCCCCAGCATTTT; cdr3_aa: CASSFFGVSQPQHF
j_call: TRBJ1-2; clone_size: .; d_call: .; cdr3_length: 14; v_call: TRBV10-3; cdr3_nt: TGTGCCATCAGTGAGTCTACAGCTAACTATGGCTACACCTTC; cdr3_aa: CAISESTANYGYTF
j_call: TRBJ2-3; clone_size: few; d_call: .; cdr3_length: 14; v_call: TRBV19; cdr3_nt: TGTGCCAGTCTTCCCACCGGGACTACAGATACGCAGTATTTT; cdr3_aa: CASLPTGTTDTQYF
j_call: TRBJ1-4; clone_size: .; d_call: .; cdr3_length: 15; v_call: TRBV28; cdr3_nt: TGTGCCAGCAGTTTAGTCTCGGAGGCCACTGAAAAACTGTTTTTT; cdr3_aa: CASSLVSEATEKLFF
j_call: TRBJ2-1; clone_size: .; d_call: TRBD2; cdr3_length: 19; v_call: TRBV27; cdr3_nt: TGTGCCAGCAGCGGGCCGGGACTAGCGGGAGGAGCCTCCTACAATGAGCAGTTCTTC; cdr3_aa: CASSGPGLAGGASYNEQFF
j_call: TRBJ2-7; clone_size: .; d_call: .; cdr3_length: 16; v_call: TRBV27; cdr3_nt: TGTGCCAGCAGTCTACACAGCGCCCGTAGCTCCTACGAGCAGTACTTC; cdr3_aa: CASSLHSARSSYEQYF
j_call: TRBJ2-7; clone_size: .; d_call: TRBD1; cdr3_length: 15; v_call: TRBV7-8; cdr3_nt: TGTGCCAGCAGTCAAACAGGGGGCGCTTCAGGCGAGCAGTACTTC; cdr3_aa: CASSQTGGASGEQYF
j_call: TRBJ2-2; clone_size: .; d_call: TRBD2; cdr3_length: 17; v_call: TRBV5-4; cdr3_nt: TGTGCCAGCAGCTTGTTGGCTAGCGGGATTAACACCGGGGAGCTGTTTTTT; cdr3_aa: CASSLLASGINTGELFF
j_call: TRBJ1-2; clone_size: .; d_call: .; cdr3_length: 15; v_call: TRBV7-2; cdr3_nt: TGTGCCAGCAGCTTAGTTTTAGTGCAGCACTATGGCTACACCTTC; cdr3_aa: CASSLVLVQHYGYTF
j_call: TRBJ2-7; clone_size: .; d_call: .; cdr3_length: 16; v_call: TRBV4-1; cdr3_nt: TGCGCCAGCAGCCAAGATCGAACTCGGAACCCCTACGAGCAGTACTTC; cdr3_aa: CASSQDRTRNPYEQYF
j_call: TRBJ2-1; clone_size: .; d_call: TRBD2; cdr3_length: 17; v_call: TRBV9; cdr3_nt: TGTGCCAGCAGTTTCGATCGGACTAGCGGGGGCTACAATGAGCAGTTCTTC; cdr3_aa: CASSFDRTSGGYNEQFF
j_call: TRBJ2-1; clone_size: .; d_call: .; cdr3_length: 15; v_call: TRBV6-1; cdr3_nt: TGTGCCAGCAGGCTATACAGGGCGGGCAGCAATGAGCAGTTCTTC; cdr3_aa: CASRLYRAGSNEQFF
j_call: TRBJ1-2; clone_size: .; d_call: TRBD1; cdr3_length: 16; v_call: TRBV4-1; cdr3_nt: TGCGCCAGCAGCCGAGACCCGGGACAGGGATCACATGGCTACACCTTC; cdr3_aa: CASSRDPGQGSHGYTF